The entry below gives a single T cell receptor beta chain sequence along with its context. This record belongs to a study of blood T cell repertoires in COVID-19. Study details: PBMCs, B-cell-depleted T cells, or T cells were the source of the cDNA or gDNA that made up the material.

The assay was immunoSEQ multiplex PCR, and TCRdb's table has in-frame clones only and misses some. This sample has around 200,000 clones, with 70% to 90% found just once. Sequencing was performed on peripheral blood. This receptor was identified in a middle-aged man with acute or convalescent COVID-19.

As DNA, the CDR3 is TGTGCCAGCAGCTCGATGGACAGGACTAATGAAAAACTGTTTTTT. Its translation: CASSSMDRTNEKLFF. The chain joins TRBV7-9 to TRBJ1-4; 7 positions agree with TRBD1. Trimming took 4 bases from V and 2 from J; bases not matched to a gene: 4. CDR3 length equals 15 residues. Germline V gene sequence: CDR1 SEHNR, CDR2 FQNEAQ (reference sequence).